These T cell receptor beta chains were read from a single sample in a study of T cells in Graves' hyperthyroidism and ophthalmopathy. TCRdb re-analysed the multiplex PCR reads in MiXCR, keeping a single row per CDR3 protein. The data show about 460,000 distinct CDR3 sequences, 20% to 25% seen once. Material: blood. Receptors were obtained from a woman in her 70s with Graves' ophthalmopathy. CDR3s include the opening cysteine and the closing phenylalanine or tryptophan.

TRBV25-1	TRBJ2-4	CASSGSGFDIQYF
TRBV29-1	TRBJ1-2	CSMDRSGYTF
TRBV2	TRBJ2-2	CASTDPSGSPNTGELFF
TRBV28	TRBJ1-2	CASIPGTRSYGYTF
TRBV19	TRBJ1-1	CASSKDRVSRTEAFF
TRBV6-1	TRBJ2-7	CTSIPSGSYEQYF
TRBV6-5	TRBJ1-2	CASSYTAAGRYGYTF
TRBV9	TRBJ1-2	CASSVEPGGGYGYTF
TRBV4-2	TRBJ2-5	CASSQGIGGETQYF
TRBV10-3	TRBJ2-5	CAISKGQGQETQYF
TRBV29-1	TRBJ2-1	CSAPGGPAEQFF
TRBV20-1	TRBJ1-1	CSARRPLTPNTEAFF
TRBV27	TRBJ2-2	CASSRDRSTGELFF
TRBV28	TRBJ2-1	CASSFALLGSDEQFF
TRBV7-8	TRBJ2-3	CASTGLAGDTQYF
TRBV12-5	TRBJ2-1	CASGLVSRSEQFF
TRBV29-1	TRBJ2-5	CSVAYVSQETQYF
TRBV7-8	TRBJ1-2	CASSSPGTDYGYTF
TRBV28	TRBJ1-2	CASTTGQDGYTF
TRBV11-2	TRBJ1-2	CASSPLQGNGYTF
TRBV9	TRBJ2-1	CASSVDGEAWNEQFF
TRBV28	TRBJ2-3	CASSPSGLAGGTNTQYF
TRBV28	TRBJ2-7	CASSRPGGASEQYF
TRBV11-2	TRBJ2-3	CASSLVIADTQYF
TRBV6-1	TRBJ2-2	CASRPILLLVRDQNTGELFF
TRBV25-1	TRBJ2-3	CASSDGSLKDTQYF
TRBV11-2	TRBJ2-3	CASSRLTSTSTDTQYF
TRBV18	TRBJ2-1	CASSPPSGNGEQFF
TRBV6-2/TRBV6-3	TRBJ2-1	CASSYGLGTIASYNEQFF
TRBV19	TRBJ1-2	CASSPVDQLTGYTF
TRBV6-1	TRBJ1-1	CASSLQGAAFF
TRBV7-2	TRBJ1-3	CASSKSGGNTIYF
TRBV20-1	TRBJ2-5	CSASVLAETQYF
TRBV2	TRBJ2-4	CASSGGRAENIQYF
TRBV12-3/TRBV12-4	TRBJ2-1	CASRHRGSDEQFF
TRBV28	TRBJ1-1	CASSSRSWTNTEAFF
TRBV28	TRBJ1-5	CASSSGTGLFSFSNQPQHF
TRBV7-2	TRBJ1-2	CASSLDGRYGYTF
TRBV20-1	TRBJ2-2	CSATVGLADGTGELFF
TRBV5-1	TRBJ2-1	CASSLTGLASNEQFF
TRBV6-6	TRBJ2-3	CASSYIGDTQYF
TRBV6-1	TRBJ2-7	CASIDSLSYEQYF